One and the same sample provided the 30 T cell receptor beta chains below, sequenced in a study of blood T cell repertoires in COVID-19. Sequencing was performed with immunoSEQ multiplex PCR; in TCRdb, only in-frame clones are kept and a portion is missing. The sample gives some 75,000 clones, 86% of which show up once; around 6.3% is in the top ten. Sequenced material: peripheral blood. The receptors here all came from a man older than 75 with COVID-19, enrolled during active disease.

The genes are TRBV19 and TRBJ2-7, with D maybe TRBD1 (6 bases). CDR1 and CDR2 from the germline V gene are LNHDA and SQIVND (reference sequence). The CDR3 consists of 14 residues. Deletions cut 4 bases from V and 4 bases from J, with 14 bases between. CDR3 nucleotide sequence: TGTGCCAGTAGTACGATATCAGGGGCATACGAGCAGTACTTC. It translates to CASSTISGAYEQYF.

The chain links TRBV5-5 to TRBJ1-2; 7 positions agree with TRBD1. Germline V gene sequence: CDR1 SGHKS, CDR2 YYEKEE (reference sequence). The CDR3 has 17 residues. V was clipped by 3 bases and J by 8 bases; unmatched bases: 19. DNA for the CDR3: TGTGCCAGCAGCTCCTCCCCGGGACAGTGGCAGTTGGGCGGCTACACCTTC. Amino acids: CASSSSPGQWQLGGYTF.

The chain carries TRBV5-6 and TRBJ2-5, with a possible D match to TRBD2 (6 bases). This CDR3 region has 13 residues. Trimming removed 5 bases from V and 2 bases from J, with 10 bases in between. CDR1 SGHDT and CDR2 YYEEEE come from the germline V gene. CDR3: CASSWGEQETQYF. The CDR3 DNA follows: TGTGCCAGCAGTTGGGGGGAGCAAGAGACCCAGTACTTC.

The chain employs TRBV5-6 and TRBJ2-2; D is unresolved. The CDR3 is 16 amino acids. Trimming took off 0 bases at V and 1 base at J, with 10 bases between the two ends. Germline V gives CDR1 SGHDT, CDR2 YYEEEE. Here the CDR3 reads CASSLAAGLNTGELFF. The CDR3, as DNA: TGTGCCAGCAGCTTGGCGGCAGGCCTGAACACCGGGGAGCTGTTTTTT.

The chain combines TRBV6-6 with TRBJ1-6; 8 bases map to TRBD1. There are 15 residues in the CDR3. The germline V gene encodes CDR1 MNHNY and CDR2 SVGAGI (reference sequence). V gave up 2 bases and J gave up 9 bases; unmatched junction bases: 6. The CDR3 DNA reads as TGTGCCAGCAGTTACCCGACAGGGGAGGCTTCACCCCTCCACTTT. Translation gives CASSYPTGEASPLHF.

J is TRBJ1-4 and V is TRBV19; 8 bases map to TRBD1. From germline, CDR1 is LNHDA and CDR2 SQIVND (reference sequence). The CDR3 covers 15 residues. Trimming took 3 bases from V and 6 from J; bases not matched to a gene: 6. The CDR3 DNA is TGTGCCAGTAGTATGTCCAGGGGGCTTGATGAAAAACTGTTTTTT. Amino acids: CASSMSRGLDEKLFF.

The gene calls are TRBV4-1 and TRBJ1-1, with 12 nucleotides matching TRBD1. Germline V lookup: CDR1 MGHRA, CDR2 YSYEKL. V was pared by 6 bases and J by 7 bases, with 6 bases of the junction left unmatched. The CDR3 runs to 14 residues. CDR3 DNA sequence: TGCGCCAGCAGACAGGGACAGGGGGCAGGTGAAGCTTTCTTT. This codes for CASRQGQGAGEAFF.

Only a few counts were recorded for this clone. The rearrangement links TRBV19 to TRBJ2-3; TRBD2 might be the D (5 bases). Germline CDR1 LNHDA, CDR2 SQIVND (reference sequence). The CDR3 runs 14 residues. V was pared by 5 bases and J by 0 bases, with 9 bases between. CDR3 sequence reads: CASSGGSSTDTQYF. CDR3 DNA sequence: TGTGCCAGTAGTGGAGGATCTAGCACAGATACGCAGTATTTT.

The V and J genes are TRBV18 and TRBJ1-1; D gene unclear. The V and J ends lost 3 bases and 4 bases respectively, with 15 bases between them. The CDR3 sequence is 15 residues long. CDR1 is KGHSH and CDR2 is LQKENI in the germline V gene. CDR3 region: CASSPGNPRTTEAFF. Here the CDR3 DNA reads TGTGCCAGCTCACCCGGGAACCCCAGAACCACTGAAGCTTTCTTT.

The CDR3 DNA reads TGTGCCAGCAGCTTAGAATCAGGGGGCTATGGCTACACCTTC. It codes for CASSLESGGYGYTF. The V gene is TRBV2, the J gene TRBJ1-2; TRBD1 matches at 7 bases. CDR3 size: 14 residues. The germline V gene encodes CDR1 SNHLY and CDR2 FYNNEI. V shed 6 bases, J shed 4 bases, and the junction held 8 bases outside the gene matches.

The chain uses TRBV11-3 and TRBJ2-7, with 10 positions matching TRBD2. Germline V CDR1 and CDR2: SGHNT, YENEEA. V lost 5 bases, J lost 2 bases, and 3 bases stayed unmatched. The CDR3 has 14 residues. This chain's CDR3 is CASSPTSGAYEQYF. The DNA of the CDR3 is TGTGCCAGCAGCCCCACTAGCGGGGCCTACGAGCAGTACTTC.

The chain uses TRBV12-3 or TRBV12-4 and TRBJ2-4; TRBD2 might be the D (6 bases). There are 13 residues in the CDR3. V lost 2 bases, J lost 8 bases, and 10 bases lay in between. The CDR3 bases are TGTGCCAGCAGTTTACGGGCGGGACACATTCAGTACTTC. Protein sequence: CASSLRAGHIQYF.

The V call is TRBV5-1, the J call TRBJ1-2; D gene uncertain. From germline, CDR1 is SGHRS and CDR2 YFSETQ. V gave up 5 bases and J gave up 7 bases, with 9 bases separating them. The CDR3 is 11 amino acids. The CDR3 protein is CASSEGGGYTF. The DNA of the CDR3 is TGCGCCAGCAGTGAGGGAGGTGGCTACACCTTC.

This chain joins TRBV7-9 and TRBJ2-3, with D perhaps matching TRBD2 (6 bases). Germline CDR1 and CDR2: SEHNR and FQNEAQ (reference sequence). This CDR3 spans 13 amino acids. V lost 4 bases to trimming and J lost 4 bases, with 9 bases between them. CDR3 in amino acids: CASSSGLSDTQYF. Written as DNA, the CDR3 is TGTGCCAGCAGCTCGGGACTTTCAGATACGCAGTATTTT.

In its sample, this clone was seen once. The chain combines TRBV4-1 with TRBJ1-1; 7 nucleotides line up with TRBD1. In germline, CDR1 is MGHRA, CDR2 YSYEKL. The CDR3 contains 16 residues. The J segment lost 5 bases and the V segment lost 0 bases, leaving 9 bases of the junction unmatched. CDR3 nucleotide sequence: TGCGCCAGCAGCCAAGAGAGGGTAAGGGGGCTAACTGAAGCTTTCTTT. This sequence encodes CASSQERVRGLTEAFF.

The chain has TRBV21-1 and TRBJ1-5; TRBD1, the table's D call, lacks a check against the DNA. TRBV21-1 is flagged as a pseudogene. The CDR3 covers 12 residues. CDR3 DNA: TGTGCCACTAGGAGGGGGCATCAGCCCCAGCATTTT. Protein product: CATRRGHQPQHF.

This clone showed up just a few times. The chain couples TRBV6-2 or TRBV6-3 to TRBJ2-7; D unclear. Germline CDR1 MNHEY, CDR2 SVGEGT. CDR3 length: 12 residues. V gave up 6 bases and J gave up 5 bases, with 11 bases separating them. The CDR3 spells CASSPTDNEQYF. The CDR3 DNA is TGTGCCAGCAGCCCTACAGATAACGAGCAGTACTTC.

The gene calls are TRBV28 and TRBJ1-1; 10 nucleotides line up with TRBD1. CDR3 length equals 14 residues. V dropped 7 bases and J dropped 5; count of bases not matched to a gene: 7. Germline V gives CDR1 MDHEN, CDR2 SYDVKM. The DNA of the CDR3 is TGTGCCAGCACCAAGGACAGGGGGTGGACTGAAGCTTTCTTT. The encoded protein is CASTKDRGWTEAFF.

In DNA, the CDR3 is TGTGCCAGAAGCCCGGAGACAGGGGCTGACGAAAAACTGTTTTTT. Residues: CARSPETGADEKLFF. The rearrangement joins TRBV5-3 to TRBJ1-4; 8 bases are shared with TRBD1. TRBV5-3 belongs to the ORF category, with a function that is uncertain. The J segment lost 8 bases and the V segment lost 4 bases, leaving 10 bases of the junction unmatched. This CDR3 region has 15 residues.

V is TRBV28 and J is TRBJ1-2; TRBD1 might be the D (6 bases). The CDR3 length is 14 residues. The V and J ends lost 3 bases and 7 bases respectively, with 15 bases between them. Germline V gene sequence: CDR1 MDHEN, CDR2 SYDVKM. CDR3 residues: CASSLRQGSSGYTF. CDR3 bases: TGTGCCAGCAGTTTGCGCCAGGGGTCCTCTGGCTACACCTTC.

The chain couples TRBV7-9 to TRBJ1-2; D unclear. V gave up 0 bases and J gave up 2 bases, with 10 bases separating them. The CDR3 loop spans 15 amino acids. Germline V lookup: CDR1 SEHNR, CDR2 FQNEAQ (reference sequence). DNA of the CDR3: TGTGCCAGCAGCTTAGCGCTTCAGGCGAACTATGGCTACACCTTC. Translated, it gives CASSLALQANYGYTF.

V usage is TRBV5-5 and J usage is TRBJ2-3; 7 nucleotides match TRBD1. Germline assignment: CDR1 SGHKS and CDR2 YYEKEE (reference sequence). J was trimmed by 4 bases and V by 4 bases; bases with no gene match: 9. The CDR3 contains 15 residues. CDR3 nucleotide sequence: TGTGCCAGCAGCGGACCGACAGGGTCGGCAGATACGCAGTATTTT. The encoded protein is CASSGPTGSADTQYF.

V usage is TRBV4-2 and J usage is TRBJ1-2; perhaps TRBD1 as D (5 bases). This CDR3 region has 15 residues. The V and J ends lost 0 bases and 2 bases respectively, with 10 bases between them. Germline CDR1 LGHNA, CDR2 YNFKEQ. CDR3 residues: CASSQESRQNYGYTF. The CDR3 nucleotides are TGTGCCAGCAGCCAAGAAAGTAGACAGAACTATGGCTACACCTTC.

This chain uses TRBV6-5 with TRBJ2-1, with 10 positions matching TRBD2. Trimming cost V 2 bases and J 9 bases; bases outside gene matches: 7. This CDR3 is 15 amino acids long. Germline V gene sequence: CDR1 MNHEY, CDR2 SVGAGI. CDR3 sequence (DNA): TGTGCCAGCAGTTACAATAGCGGGGGGATCGCTGAGCAGTTCTTC. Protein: CASSYNSGGIAEQFF.

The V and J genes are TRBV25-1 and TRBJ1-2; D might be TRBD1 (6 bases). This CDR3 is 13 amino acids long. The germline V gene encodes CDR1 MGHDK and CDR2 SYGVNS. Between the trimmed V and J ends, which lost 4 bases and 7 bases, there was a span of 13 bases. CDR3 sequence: CASSVGGRGGYTF. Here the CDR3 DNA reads TGTGCCAGCAGTGTGGGGGGGCGCGGTGGCTACACCTTC.

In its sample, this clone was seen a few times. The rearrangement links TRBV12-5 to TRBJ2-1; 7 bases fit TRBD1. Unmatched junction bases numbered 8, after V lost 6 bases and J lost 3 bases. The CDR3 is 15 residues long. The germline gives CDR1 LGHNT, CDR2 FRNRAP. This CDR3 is CASGPQGGHYNEQFF. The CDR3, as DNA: TGTGCTAGTGGCCCCCAAGGGGGCCACTACAATGAGCAGTTCTTC.

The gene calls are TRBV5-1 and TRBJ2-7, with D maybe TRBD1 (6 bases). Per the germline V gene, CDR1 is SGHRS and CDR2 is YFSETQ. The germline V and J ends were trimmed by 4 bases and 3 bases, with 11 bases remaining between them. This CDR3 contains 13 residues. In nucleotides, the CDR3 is TGCGCCAGCAGCCTAGGACAGTTCTACGAGCAGTACTTC. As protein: CASSLGQFYEQYF.

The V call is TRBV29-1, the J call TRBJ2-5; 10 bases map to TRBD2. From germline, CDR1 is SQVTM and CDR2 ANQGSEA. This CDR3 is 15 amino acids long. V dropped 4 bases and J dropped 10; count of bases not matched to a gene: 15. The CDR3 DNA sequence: TGCAGCGTTGGGGCTAGCGGGGGCCCTCCTGCGGACCAGTACTTC. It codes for CSVGASGGPPADQYF.

The CDR3 sequence: CASSLGSSLNTGELFF. The DNA of the CDR3 is TGTGCCAGCAGCTTAGGGTCTAGCTTGAACACCGGGGAGCTGTTTTTT. The chain uses TRBV7-3 and TRBJ2-2, with D possibly being TRBD2 (5 bases). Per the germline V gene, CDR1 is SGHTA and CDR2 is FQGTGA. There are 16 residues in the CDR3. V lost 2 bases and J lost 1, with 11 bases in between.

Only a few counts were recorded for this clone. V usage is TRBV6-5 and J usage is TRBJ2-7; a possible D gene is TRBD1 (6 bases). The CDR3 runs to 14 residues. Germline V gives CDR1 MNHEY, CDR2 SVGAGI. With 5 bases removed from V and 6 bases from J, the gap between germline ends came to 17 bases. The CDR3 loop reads CASSLRTDFVEQYF. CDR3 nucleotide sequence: TGTGCCAGCAGTCTCCGGACAGATTTCGTCGAGCAGTACTTC.